A single T cell receptor (beta chain) is shown here with its context. The entry originates in a study of T cell responses to AZD1222 COVID-19 vaccine. This table comes from immunoSEQ multiplex PCR, and its TCRdb copy is limited to in-frame clones, with some not included. The table records 130,000 or so clones, around 90% of them present only once. V lost 4 bases and J 3 bases, leaving 6 bases between the germline ends. This CDR3 spans 11 amino acids. Germline lookup yields CDR1 SQVTM and CDR2 ANQGSEA. The receptor was isolated from an adult who received the AZD1222 COVID-19 vaccine. This material consisted of peripheral blood, taken 28 days after the second AZD1222 dose. The chain links TRBV29-1 to TRBJ1-2; D is uncertain. CDR3 bases: TGCAGCGTTGGCCCAGACTATGGCTACACCTTC. Residues: CSVGPDYGYTF. The full variable domain, in which reference TRBV29-1 and TRBJ1-2 provide the parts outside the CDR3, is SAVISQKPSRDICQRGTSLTIQCQVDSQVTMMFWYRQQPGQSLTLIATANQGSEATYESGFVIDKFPISRPNLTFSTLTVSNMSPEDSSIYLCSVGPDYGYTFGSGTRLTVV.